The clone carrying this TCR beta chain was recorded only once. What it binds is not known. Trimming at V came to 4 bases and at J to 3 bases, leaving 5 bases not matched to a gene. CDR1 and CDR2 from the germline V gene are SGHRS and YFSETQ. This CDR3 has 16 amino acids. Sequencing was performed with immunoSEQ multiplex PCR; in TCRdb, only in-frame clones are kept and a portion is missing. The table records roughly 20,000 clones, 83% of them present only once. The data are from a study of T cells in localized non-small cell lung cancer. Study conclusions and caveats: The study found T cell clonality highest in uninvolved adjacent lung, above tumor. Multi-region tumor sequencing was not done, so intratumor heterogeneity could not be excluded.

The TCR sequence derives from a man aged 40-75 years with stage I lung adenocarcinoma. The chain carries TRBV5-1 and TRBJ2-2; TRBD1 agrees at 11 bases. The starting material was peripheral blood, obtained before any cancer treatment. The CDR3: CASSMDRGRDTGELFF. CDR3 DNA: TGCGCCAGCAGCATGGACAGGGGGCGCGACACCGGGGAGCTGTTTTTT. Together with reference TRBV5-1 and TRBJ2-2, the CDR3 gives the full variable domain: KAGVTQTPRYLIKTRGQQVTLSCSPISGHRSVSWYQQTPGQGLQFLFEYFSETQRNKGNFPGRFSGRQFSNSRSEMNVSTLELGDSALYLCASSMDRGRDTGELFFGEGSRLTVL.